These T cell receptor beta chains were read from a single sample in a study of graft-versus-host responses after intestinal transplantation. Sequencing used immunoSEQ multiplex PCR; TCRdb keeps in-frame clones, though not all of them. The repertoire holds approximately 58,000 clones, with roughly 90% as singletons. The specimen was PBMCs, collected 26 days after transplant. The receptors stem from a human patient who received an intestinal transplant, so some T cells may come from the graft donor. Both conserved end residues are part of each CDR3. A D gene is named only where the DNA matches it firmly. Expanded clones are given a class, and other clones once, few, many or no size at all.

clone_size d_call j_call v_call cdr3_aa cdr3_nt
once TRBD2 TRBJ2-3 TRBV27 CASSAGLVQYF TGTGCCAGCAGTGCGGGACTAGTGCAGTATTTT
. . TRBJ2-3 TRBV18 CASSPLGATGSIYTDTQYF TGTGCCAGCTCACCACTAGGGGCGACAGGCTCCATATACACAGATACGCAGTATTTT
. . TRBJ1-1 TRBV5-1 CASSSTLGGEGAFF TGCGCCAGCAGTTCAACTCTAGGGGGTGAGGGAGCTTTCTTT
. . TRBJ1-2 TRBV9 CASSVGSMGETF TGTGCCAGCAGCGTAGGGTCCATGGGCGAGACCTTC
once . TRBJ2-3 TRBV30 CAWSNSVRDTQYF TGTGCCTGGAGTAATTCCGTTCGAGATACGCAGTATTTT
. . TRBJ2-3 TRBV11-2 CASSLDRGPRDTQYF TGTGCCAGCAGCTTAGATCGGGGTCCCAGGGATACGCAGTATTTT
few . TRBJ1-3 TRBV7-8 CASSPGLISGNTIYF TGTGCCAGCAGCCCGGGACTGATCTCTGGAAACACCATATATTTT
. . TRBJ2-1 TRBV2 CASSDWGVTYNEQFF TGTGCCAGCAGTGATTGGGGGGTGACCTACAATGAGCAGTTCTTC
. TRBD1 TRBJ1-1 TRBV27 CASSFTGENTEAFF TGTGCCAGCAGTTTCACAGGGGAGAACACTGAAGCTTTCTTT
. TRBD1 TRBJ1-2 TRBV9 CASSVSAVTGGIDGYTF TGTGCCAGCAGCGTATCGGCGGTGACAGGGGGAATTGATGGCTACACCTTC
. TRBD2 TRBJ2-3 TRBV5-1 CASSLGLARPDTQYF TGCGCCAGCAGCTTGGGACTAGCGAGACCAGATACGCAGTATTTT